The 29 T cell receptor beta chains reported below all come from one sample, sequenced in a study of Ad26.COV2.S vaccination and SARS-CoV-2 variants. Indicated treatment: some 20 received Ad26.COV2.S at low or high dose, single or two shots; several received placebo; per-sample allocation not given. It was on day 63 after the first vaccine or placebo injection that samples were taken. Generated by immunoSEQ multiplex PCR, the TCRdb table keeps only in-frame clones and is missing some. Of some 640,000 clones listed, 89% are singletons. This material consisted of peripheral blood, taken in a trial of Ad26.COV2.S vaccine versus placebo. The receptors here all came from a person between 18 and 65 years old who received the Ad26.COV2.S COVID-19 vaccine or a placebo.

This clone turned up a few times. Distinct nucleotide sequences in the sample also encode this CDR3. The chain couples TRBV7-2 to TRBJ2-1; D is uncertain. The CDR3 is 15 residues long. V was trimmed by 1 base and J by 0 bases, leaving 7 bases between them. Germline V gene sequence: CDR1 SGHTA, CDR2 FQGNSA. In DNA, the CDR3 is TGTGCCAGCAGCTTAGACCCAAGCTCCTACAATGAGCAGTTCTTC. Encoded protein: CASSLDPSSYNEQFF.

The chain carries TRBV18 and TRBJ2-7; perhaps TRBD2 as D (6 bases). This CDR3 comprises 16 residues. Deletions cut 0 bases from V and 0 bases from J, with 12 bases between. CDR1 and CDR2 (germline): KGHSH, LQKENI. The CDR3 protein is CASSPPQPGSSYEQYF. The CDR3 DNA is TGTGCCAGCTCACCACCCCAGCCCGGGAGCTCCTACGAGCAGTACTTC.

This clone was seen a few times. The chain is built from TRBV6-5 and TRBJ2-7; D may be TRBD1 (8 bases). The V and J ends lost 7 bases and 3 bases respectively, with 13 bases between them. This CDR3 comprises 13 residues. The germline gives CDR1 MNHEY, CDR2 SVGAGI. CDR3 loop: CASKRGQDYEQYF. CDR3 coding DNA: TGTGCCAGCAAGCGGGGACAGGACTACGAGCAGTACTTC.

This chain connects TRBV24-1 to TRBJ1-6; D is possibly TRBD1 (5 bases). The CDR3 runs to 16 residues. With 12 bases removed from V and 0 bases from J, the gap between germline ends came to 17 bases. The germline CDR1 and CDR2 sequences are KGHDR and SFDVKD. The CDR3 here is CASPPSRASYNSPLHF. As DNA, the CDR3 is TGTGCCTCGCCGCCTTCCAGGGCCTCCTATAATTCACCCCTCCACTTT.

The chain combines TRBV7-9 with TRBJ2-7; D possibly uses TRBD1 or TRBD2 (5 bases each). The CDR3 loop spans 14 amino acids. Germline V gene lookup returns CDR1 SEHNR and CDR2 FQNEAQ (reference sequence). V lost 4 bases, J lost 4 bases, and 14 bases lay in between. In DNA form, the CDR3 reads TGTGCCAGCAGCTCAACCGGGACCGTGTACGAGCAGTACTTC. Residues: CASSSTGTVYEQYF.

This chain connects TRBV27 to TRBJ2-5, with TRBD2 identical over 8 bases. CDR1 MNHEY and CDR2 SMNVEV come from the germline V gene (reference sequence). V dropped 5 bases and J dropped 10; count of bases not matched to a gene: 12. The CDR3 contains 14 residues. CDR3 coding DNA: TGTGCCAGCAGTGGAGCGGGGGCCCACCGAGGCCAGTACTTC. This gives the protein CASSGAGAHRGQYF.

V usage is TRBV4-1 and J usage is TRBJ2-3, with 7 positions matching TRBD2. V lost 0 bases and J lost 8; bases outside the gene matches: 8. This CDR3 has 15 amino acids. CDR1 and CDR2 (germline): MGHRA, YSYEKL. CDR3 amino acids: CASSQDGQGGVTQYF. The CDR3 DNA follows: TGCGCCAGCAGCCAAGACGGTCAGGGAGGGGTTACGCAGTATTTT.

V and J are TRBV3-1 (or the pseudogene TRBV3-2) and TRBJ2-3; no clear D. This CDR3 spans 15 amino acids. V was cut by 0 bases and J by 2 bases, with 9 bases left in between. Per germline, CDR1 LGHDT and CDR2 YNNKEL (reference sequence). This chain's CDR3 is CASSQESGVTDTQYF. As DNA, the CDR3 is TGTGCCAGCAGCCAAGAGTCAGGAGTCACAGATACGCAGTATTTT.

Concerning this clone: Other DNA sequences in the sample encode the same CDR3. The chain carries TRBV7-9 and TRBJ2-2; no clear D gene. The CDR3 covers 13 residues. V lost 0 bases, J lost 5 bases, and 4 bases lay in between. CDR1 SEHNR and CDR2 FQNEAQ come from the germline V gene (reference sequence). The CDR3 loop is CASSLAGTGELFF. The CDR3 nucleotides are TGTGCCAGCAGCTTAGCAGGGACCGGGGAGCTGTTTTTT.

The chain combines TRBV19 with TRBJ2-3, with a weak D call TRBD1 (5 bases). Per the germline V gene, CDR1 is LNHDA and CDR2 is SQIVND (reference sequence). The CDR3 loop spans 15 amino acids. V lost 0 bases, J lost 4 bases, and 11 bases lay in between. CDR3 amino acids: CASSIEGEEADTQYF. CDR3 coding DNA: TGTGCCAGTAGTATAGAAGGGGAAGAAGCAGATACGCAGTATTTT. Full variable domain (outside the CDR3, taken from reference TRBV19 and TRBJ2-3): DGGITQSPKYLFRKEGQNVTLSCEQNLNHDAMYWYRQDPGQGLRLIYYSQIVNDFQKGDIAEGYSVSREKKESFPLTVTSAQKNPTAFYLCASSIEGEEADTQYFGPGTRLTVL.

The rearrangement uses TRBV30 and TRBJ1-1; perhaps TRBD1 as D (6 bases). The CDR3 is made up of 12 amino acids. CDR1 is GTSNPN, CDR2 SVGIG, per germline (reference sequence). V was clipped by 2 bases and J by 6 bases, with 10 bases between them. As DNA, the CDR3 is TGTGCCTGGAGTAGGGGGGGGGCTGAAGCTTTCTTT. Amino acid sequence: CAWSRGGAEAFF.

V gene TRBV30 combines with J gene TRBJ1-1; 7 nucleotides align to TRBD1. The germline gives CDR1 GTSNPN, CDR2 SVGIG (reference sequence). Losses at the gene ends were 2 bases for V and 4 bases for J; bases not matched to a gene: 7. This CDR3 comprises 14 residues. Here the CDR3 DNA reads TGTGCCTGGAGTCTCACAGGGGCCTCCACTGAAGCTTTCTTT. Translated, it gives CAWSLTGASTEAFF.

The rearrangement uses TRBV19 and TRBJ1-2, with 7 bases identical to TRBD1. Germline CDR1 LNHDA, CDR2 SQIVND (reference sequence). The CDR3 covers 14 residues. Germline trimming cut 4 bases from V and 2 bases from J; bases unmatched to any gene: 4. DNA of the CDR3: TGTGCCAGTAGTACCCAGACAGGGAACTATGGCTACACCTTC. Translation: CASSTQTGNYGYTF.

About this clone itself: Distinct nucleotide sequences in the sample also encode this CDR3. V and J are TRBV4-1 and TRBJ1-6; D is uncertain. Trimming took off 1 base at V and 5 bases at J, with 6 bases between the two ends. The CDR3 totals 14 residues. From germline, CDR1 is MGHRA and CDR2 YSYEKL. The CDR3 sequence: CASSQVDNNSPLHF. In DNA form, the CDR3 reads TGCGCCAGCAGCCAAGTTGATAATAATTCACCCCTCCACTTT.

This chain uses TRBV5-6 with TRBJ2-5, with D perhaps matching TRBD2 (6 bases). This CDR3 has 14 amino acids. V was trimmed by 0 bases and J by 2 bases, leaving 8 bases between them. CDR1 SGHDT and CDR2 YYEEEE come from the germline V gene. CDR3 sequence: CASSLGDLQETQYF. For the CDR3, the DNA is TGTGCCAGCAGCTTGGGGGACTTGCAAGAGACCCAGTACTTC.

The table lists this clone with a count of one. V is TRBV7-9 and J is TRBJ2-2; tentative D call: TRBD1 (6 bases). V was cut by 11 bases and J by 6 bases, with 13 bases left in between. The CDR3 contains 12 residues. Germline CDR1 and CDR2: SEHNR and FQNEAQ (reference sequence). CDR3 coding DNA: TGTGCCGGTTACAGGGTCGCCGGGGAGCTGTTTTTT. Its translation: CAGYRVAGELFF.

The chain couples TRBV6-6 to TRBJ1-4; D uncertain. V gave up 6 bases and J gave up 2 bases, with 13 bases separating them. CDR1 is MNHNY, CDR2 SVGAGI, per germline (reference sequence). The CDR3 has 15 residues. The CDR3 here is CASSPRQATNEKLFF. CDR3 DNA: TGTGCCAGCAGCCCCCGGCAGGCGACTAATGAAAAACTGTTTTTT.

This sequence joins TRBV5-1 and TRBJ1-1; D is unresolved. The germline V gene has CDR1 SGHRS and CDR2 YFSETQ. The CDR3 totals 13 residues. V was clipped by 5 bases and J by 1 base, with 9 bases between them. CDR3 sequence: CASRRQENTEAFF. The CDR3 region has the DNA TGCGCCAGCAGAAGGCAGGAGAACACTGAAGCTTTCTTT.

The rearrangement links TRBV18 to TRBJ2-7; 7 bases are shared with TRBD2. Germline trimming cut 2 bases from V and 2 bases from J; bases unmatched to any gene: 6. This CDR3 has 15 residues. Looked up from germline, CDR1 is KGHSH and CDR2 is LQKENI. As DNA, the CDR3 is TGTGCCAGCTCACCAAGTCTAGCGGCGGCCTACGAGCAGTACTTC. It encodes CASSPSLAAAYEQYF.

The V and J genes are TRBV18 and TRBJ1-1; TRBD1 might be the D (5 bases). With 3 bases removed from V and 6 bases from J, the gap between germline ends came to 11 bases. Germline V CDR1 and CDR2: KGHSH, LQKENI. The CDR3 is 13 amino acids. The CDR3 loop is CASSPPAGSEAFF. The CDR3, as DNA: TGTGCCAGCTCACCCCCCGCAGGGTCTGAAGCTTTCTTT.

The V gene is TRBV7-2, the J gene TRBJ2-7; D perhaps matches TRBD2 (5 bases). Germline V lookup: CDR1 SGHTA, CDR2 FQGNSA. The CDR3 has 15 amino acids. V was shortened by 0 bases and J by 2 bases, with 11 bases between the two germline ends. CDR3 DNA: TGTGCCAGCAGCTTAGCAGGGAGTCCCCCCTACGAGCAGTACTTC. Its protein is CASSLAGSPPYEQYF.

The chain links TRBV2 to TRBJ2-7; TRBD2 matches at 8 bases. In germline, CDR1 is SNHLY, CDR2 FYNNEI. The CDR3 runs 15 residues. With 4 bases clipped from V and 6 bases from J, the junction kept 11 bases outside the gene matches. The CDR3 bases are TGTGCCAGCAGTGGATTAGGACTAGCAGGATCCGAGCAGTACTTC. It yields the protein CASSGLGLAGSEQYF.

In this sample, this clone turned up once. J is TRBJ1-1 and V is TRBV6-1; the D is unclear. V lost 0 bases and J 0 bases, leaving 5 bases between the germline ends. This CDR3 contains 14 residues. In germline, CDR1 is MNHNS, CDR2 SASEGT. The CDR3 here is CASSEAHLNTEAFF. The DNA of the CDR3 is TGTGCCAGCAGTGAAGCTCACCTGAACACTGAAGCTTTCTTT.

This rearrangement joins TRBV9 to TRBJ1-4; no reliable D call. The CDR3 is made up of 13 amino acids. CDR1 is SGDLS and CDR2 is YYNGEE in the germline V gene. Trimming removed 4 bases from V and 1 base from J, with 5 bases in between. CDR3 nucleotides: TGTGCCAGCAGCCCCCGAACTAATGAAAAACTGTTTTTT. Its protein product is CASSPRTNEKLFF.

The rearrangement joins TRBV5-4 to TRBJ2-1; D assignment may be TRBD1 or TRBD2 (5 bases each). Deletions cut 2 bases from V and 6 bases from J, with 15 bases between. Germline V gene sequence: CDR1 SGHNT, CDR2 YYREEE (reference sequence). There are 15 residues in the CDR3. The CDR3 spells CASSFGGPRGNEQFF. DNA for the CDR3: TGTGCCAGCAGCTTTGGAGGACCAAGGGGCAATGAGCAGTTCTTC.

The rearrangement links TRBV11-1 to TRBJ1-1; 7 bases align to TRBD1. The junction had 10 bases not matched to a gene; V was cut back by 5 bases and J by 10 bases. Germline V lookup: CDR1 SGHAT, CDR2 FQDESV (reference sequence). The CDR3 extends over 13 amino acids. The CDR3, as DNA: TGTGCCAGCAGCCCACAGGGGAACCGAGGAGCTTTCTTT. Its protein product is CASSPQGNRGAFF.

The chain recombines TRBV20-1 with TRBJ2-5; D gene ambiguous. In germline, CDR1 is DFQATT, CDR2 SNEGSKA (reference sequence). Trimming stripped 5 bases from V and 1 base from J, with 5 bases between. The CDR3 sequence is 11 residues long. The CDR3 coding sequence is TGCAGTGCTGCCCTCCAAGAGACCCAGTACTTC. As protein: CSAALQETQYF.

The rearrangement joins TRBV18 to TRBJ2-3, with no clear D. The germline CDR1 and CDR2 sequences are KGHSH and LQKENI. V dropped 5 bases and J dropped 6 bases, with 12 bases sitting between them. This CDR3 has 13 amino acids. CDR3 sequence: CASSSSDGDTQYF. The DNA for the CDR3 is TGTGCCAGCTCATCCTCGGACGGGGATACGCAGTATTTT. The whole variable domain, filled in from reference TRBV18 and TRBJ2-3, reads NAGVMQNPRHLVRRRGQEARLRCSPMKGHSHVYWYRQLPEEGLKFMVYLQKENIIDESGMPKERFSAEFPKEGPSILRIQQVVRGDSAAYFCASSSSDGDTQYFGPGTRLTVL.

The V gene is TRBV30, the J gene TRBJ2-1; D not resolved. This CDR3 is built from 10 residues. The V and J ends lost 4 bases and 9 bases respectively, with 7 bases between them. Looked up from germline, CDR1 is GTSNPN and CDR2 is SVGIG (reference sequence). CDR3 region: CAWNGGEQFF. The CDR3 nucleotides read TGTGCCTGGAACGGCGGTGAGCAGTTCTTC.